The T cell receptor beta chain described here comes from a study of response to subunit inactivated influenza vaccine. This clonotype has just a few counts. V lost 0 bases and J lost 7, with 12 bases in between. CDR3 length equals 15 residues. Germline V lookup: CDR1 LGHNA, CDR2 YSLEER. Each CDR3 protein is one row after TCRdb ran MiXCR on the RT-PCR reads. The table has about 540,000 distinct CDR3 sequences, less than 25% seen once. These same records also appear under a second study, on T cells expressing NK-cell markers. That source adds: TCR beta cDNA was generated via 5'RACE template switching incorporating UMIs. HCMV seropositivity characterized most of the eight sequenced donors, and seronegativity one. Sorting was restricted to alpha-beta TCR T cells by an anti-gamma-delta TCR antibody in several experiments. Of the CD8+ T cell pool in more than 5 donors, roughly 1.0-7.0% was accounted for by dominant NKG2C+ clonotypes. A few donors likewise had their CD3+CD56-NKG2C+ fraction led by these clonotypes.

The chain uses TRBV4-3 and TRBJ2-2; TRBD1 might be the D (5 bases). The source material was CD4+ T cells sorted from PBMCs, sampled approximately 12 days after vaccination. This TCR came from a man aged 45-60 years who received an inactivated influenza vaccine. CDR3 nucleotide sequence: TGCGCCAGCAGCCAAGAGGGCGCAGGGATCGGGGAGCTGTTTTTT. It translates to CASSQEGAGIGELFF.